This T cell receptor (beta chain) originates from a study of T-cell memory formation after mild COVID-19. This CDR3 has 12 residues. Trimming took off 1 base at V and 11 bases at J, with 11 bases between the two ends. Germline CDR1 SEHNR, CDR2 FQNEAQ (reference sequence). Remarks on this clonotype: Its antigen is not known.

Constant-segment primers and 5'RACE yielded cDNA libraries for TCR alpha and TCR beta, each carrying sample barcodes and UMIs. TCRdb processed the 5' RACE reads anew with MiXCR; each CDR3 protein has one entry. The repertoire has approximately 570,000 distinct CDR3 sequences, more than 15% of them found once; the top ten carry 12%. Study-wide results and limits: For contracting clones, CD4+ ones sat mainly in CM and EM, CD8+ in EMRA. The finding that pre-infection memory included some responding clones suggested that cross-reactive memory joined.

This sequence was found in an adult woman who had mild COVID-19 (a few samples of this study predate the infection). Cell type and time point are not known. Sequencing input: PBMCs or a T cell subset sorted from them (not recorded which). The rearrangement uses TRBV7-9 and TRBJ1-1; possible D gene TRBD1, 6 bases. The CDR3 DNA sequence: TGTGCCAGCAGCTTAGAACAGGGTCGGGCTTTCTTT. Amino acid sequence: CASSLEQGRAFF.